A selection of T cell receptor beta chains follows, all from one sample in a study of T-cell reconstitution after alpha-beta-depleted transplantation in children. TCRdb re-derived calls from the PCR reads in MiXCR, one entry per CDR3 protein. The sample shows roughly 500,000 distinct CDR3 sequences, approximately 16% of them seen only once. The source material was PBMCs from the stem cell graft donor, sampled from the stem cell graft. All receptors come from a human donor who donated a stem cell graft to a child with acute lymphoblastic leukemia. Each CDR3 is given with its conserved first and last residue. D genes are given only for firm matches. The listing skips clone size in some rows; elsewhere it reads once, few, many or a size class.

abundance | j_gene | d_gene | v_gene | CDR3aa | CDR3nt
NA | TRBJ2-1 | TRBD2 | TRBV6-5 | CASSYSGLAYPNEQFF | TGTGCCAGCAGTTACTCGGGACTAGCATACCCCAATGAGCAGTTCTTC
few | TRBJ2-1 | NA | TRBV6-5 | CASSSGMSSYNEQFF | TGTGCCAGCAGTTCGGGTATGAGCTCCTACAATGAGCAGTTCTTC
few | TRBJ1-1 | NA | TRBV19 | CASSIRGRHTEAFF | TGTGCCAGTAGTATACGAGGGCGCCATACTGAAGCTTTCTTT
NA | TRBJ2-7 | TRBD1 | TRBV3-1 | CASSPGTDRYEQYF | TGTGCCAGCAGCCCCGGGACAGACCGTTACGAGCAGTACTTC
NA | TRBJ2-7 | NA | TRBV12-3/TRBV12-4 | CASPKRGGKSGHLSYEQYF | TGTGCCAGCCCTAAGAGGGGGGGTAAGTCTGGCCACCTCTCCTACGAGCAGTACTTC
few | TRBJ2-5 | TRBD2 | TRBV5-1 | CASALAGVETQYF | TGCGCCAGCGCACTAGCGGGAGTTGAGACCCAGTACTTC
NA | TRBJ2-7 | NA | TRBV7-9 | CASSFSGNPYEQYF | TGTGCCAGCAGCTTTTCAGGGAACCCCTACGAGCAGTACTTC
NA | TRBJ2-5 | NA | TRBV14 | CASSQDPIIGDLQETQYF | TGTGCCAGCAGCCAAGATCCAATAATAGGGGACCTCCAAGAGACCCAGTACTTC
NA | TRBJ2-1 | NA | TRBV19 | CASSSDVARWGDEQFF | TGTGCCAGTAGTAGCGATGTAGCGCGGTGGGGCGATGAGCAGTTCTTC
NA | TRBJ2-5 | TRBD2 | TRBV10-3 | CAISESGVAGLAGRTQYF | TGTGCCATCAGTGAGAGTGGTGTAGCGGGACTAGCGGGACGGACCCAGTACTTC
few | TRBJ2-2 | TRBD2 | TRBV18 | CASSQGLAEELFF | TGTGCCAGCTCACAGGGACTAGCCGAAGAGCTGTTTTTT
NA | TRBJ2-3 | NA | TRBV7-6 | CASSPSRARATDTQYF | TGTGCCAGCAGCCCGAGTAGAGCCCGAGCGACAGATACGCAGTATTTT
NA | TRBJ2-2 | NA | TRBV7-9 | CASSLTQSGTGELFF | TGTGCCAGCAGCTTAACCCAGTCGGGAACCGGGGAGCTGTTTTTT
many | TRBJ2-3 | NA | TRBV12-3/TRBV12-4 | CASSFISDTQYF | TGTGCCAGCAGTTTTATTTCAGATACGCAGTATTTT
few | TRBJ1-6 | NA | TRBV7-3 | CASSRTGAGNSSLHF | TGTGCCAGCAGTCGAACCGGGGCCGGGAATTCATCCCTCCACTTT
few | TRBJ1-1 | NA | TRBV20-1 | CSASEGNTEAFF | TGCAGTGCTAGTGAAGGAAACACTGAAGCTTTCTTT
NA | TRBJ2-3 | NA | TRBV30 | CAWSARSADTQYF | TGTGCCTGGAGTGCCCGTTCAGCAGATACGCAGTATTTT
NA | TRBJ2-5 | NA | TRBV15 | CATNKGVGSETQYF | TGTGCCACCAATAAGGGGGTTGGCTCAGAGACCCAGTACTTC
NA | TRBJ2-6 | TRBD1 | TRBV5-1 | CASSIQTGSGANVLTF | TGCGCCAGCAGCATTCAGACAGGGAGTGGGGCCAACGTCCTGACTTTC
few | TRBJ2-5 | TRBD1 | TRBV27 | CASSQRQGRDWETQYF | TGTGCCAGCAGTCAACGACAGGGAAGAGATTGGGAGACCCAGTACTTC
few | TRBJ1-1 | NA | TRBV5-1 | CASRGGQTNTEAFF | TGCGCCAGCAGGGGAGGACAGACGAACACTGAAGCTTTCTTT
NA | TRBJ2-1 | TRBD2 | TRBV5-1 | CASSLAAKRDFNEQFF | TGCGCCAGCAGCTTGGCCGCAAAGCGGGATTTCAATGAGCAGTTCTTC
few | TRBJ2-7 | NA | TRBV29-1 | CSVEGPVTGYEQYF | TGCAGCGTTGAAGGACCTGTGACAGGCTACGAGCAGTACTTC
NA | TRBJ2-7 | NA | TRBV14 | CASSLTSASAYEQYF | TGTGCCAGCAGCCTTACATCTGCCTCCGCTTACGAGCAGTACTTC
NA | TRBJ2-7 | NA | TRBV12-3/TRBV12-4 | CASSSELSINEQYF | TGTGCCAGCAGTTCAGAACTGAGTATTAACGAGCAGTACTTC
few | TRBJ2-7 | TRBD2 | TRBV12-3/TRBV12-4 | CASSSKREGRYEQYF | TGTGCCAGCAGTTCTAAGCGGGAGGGCCGCTACGAGCAGTACTTC
NA | TRBJ2-5 | NA | TRBV5-5 | CASSSGIFGVSETQYF | TGTGCCAGCAGCTCTGGCATATTTGGGGTCTCTGAGACCCAGTACTTC
NA | TRBJ2-7 | NA | TRBV29-1 | CSVEVTGPSSYEQYF | TGCAGCGTTGAAGTGACGGGCCCCAGCTCCTACGAGCAGTACTTC
NA | TRBJ2-2 | NA | TRBV2 | CASSEGVTNTGELFF | TGTGCCAGCAGTGAGGGGGTTACAAACACCGGGGAGCTGTTTTTT
few | TRBJ2-7 | NA | TRBV7-2 | CASSLYPREYEQYF | TGTGCCAGCAGCTTATACCCCCGAGAGTACGAGCAGTACTTC
NA | TRBJ2-1 | NA | TRBV27 | CASSPLEGFSYNEQFF | TGTGCCAGCAGTCCCCTAGAGGGTTTTTCCTACAATGAGCAGTTCTTC
few | TRBJ2-5 | TRBD2 | TRBV12-3/TRBV12-4 | CASSLFPGLDLETQYF | TGTGCCAGCAGTCTTTTTCCGGGACTAGATTTAGAGACCCAGTACTTC
few | TRBJ1-5 | NA | TRBV12-3/TRBV12-4 | CASSLSIGGQPQHF | TGTGCCAGCAGTTTGTCAATCGGGGGGCAGCCCCAGCATTTT
NA | TRBJ2-1 | TRBD1 | TRBV12-3/TRBV12-4 | CASSPGTGGMDEQFF | TGTGCCAGCAGCCCCGGGACAGGGGGTATGGATGAGCAGTTCTTC
NA | TRBJ2-3 | TRBD1 | TRBV5-1 | CASSLGTVPTDTQYF | TGCGCCAGCAGCCTCGGGACAGTGCCCACAGATACGCAGTATTTT
NA | TRBJ2-3 | TRBD2 | TRBV4-1 | CASSPGLAEGTFTDTQYF | TGCGCCAGCAGCCCGGGACTAGCGGAAGGGACCTTCACAGATACGCAGTATTTT
NA | TRBJ2-7 | TRBD2 | TRBV4-2 | CASSQSGTSGAYEQYF | TGTGCCAGCAGCCAGTCCGGGACTAGCGGGGCCTACGAGCAGTACTTC
NA | TRBJ1-1 | NA | TRBV7-9 | CASRDGLNTEAFF | TGTGCCAGCAGGGACGGACTGAACACTGAAGCTTTCTTT
few | TRBJ2-3 | NA | TRBV29-1 | CSAPWGDSSQYF | TGCAGCGCACCCTGGGGGGACTCGTCGCAGTATTTT
few | TRBJ2-7 | NA | TRBV20-1 | CSARDRRDYEQYF | TGCAGTGCTAGAGATCGCAGGGACTACGAGCAGTACTTC
NA | TRBJ2-7 | TRBD1 | TRBV4-1 | CASSGRTGDSYEQYF | TGCGCCAGCAGCGGCCGGACAGGAGACTCCTACGAGCAGTACTTC
NA | TRBJ2-7 | TRBD1 | TRBV20-1 | CSATNGDSRYEQYF | TGCAGTGCTACGAACGGGGACAGTAGATACGAGCAGTACTTC
NA | TRBJ1-4 | NA | TRBV7-9 | CASSFETWGSNEKLFF | TGTGCCAGCAGCTTCGAAACTTGGGGGTCCAATGAAAAACTGTTTTTT
NA | TRBJ1-1 | NA | TRBV3-1 | CASSPPFTARNTEAFF | TGTGCCAGCAGCCCGCCCTTCACAGCTCGGAACACTGAAGCTTTCTTT
few | TRBJ1-2 | NA | TRBV12-3/TRBV12-4 | CASSSTHRDPGAYGYTF | TGTGCCAGCAGTTCCACCCACCGGGACCCCGGCGCCTATGGCTACACCTTC
few | TRBJ2-2 | NA | TRBV20-1 | CSAREVGVIGELFF | TGCAGTGCTAGAGAAGTAGGGGTGATCGGGGAGCTGTTTTTT
NA | TRBJ2-1 | TRBD2 | TRBV5-6 | CASRTSGSSEQFF | TGTGCCAGTCGGACTAGCGGGAGCTCTGAGCAGTTCTTC
NA | TRBJ2-2 | TRBD2 | TRBV6-2/TRBV6-3 | CASSYFGLAGGLTKNTGELFF | TGTGCCAGCAGTTACTTCGGACTAGCGGGAGGCCTTACCAAGAACACCGGGGAGCTGTTTTTT
NA | TRBJ2-1 | TRBD1 | TRBV10-3 | CAISLRDRDHEQFF | TGTGCCATCAGTCTCCGGGACAGGGATCATGAGCAGTTCTTC
NA | TRBJ2-7 | NA | TRBV6-5 | CASSYSVGQSYEQYF | TGTGCCAGCAGTTACTCGGTTGGACAGAGCTACGAGCAGTACTTC
few | TRBJ2-4 | TRBD1 | TRBV5-1 | CASSLGTGLAKNIQYF | TGCGCCAGCAGCTTGGGGACAGGGCTAGCCAAAAACATTCAGTACTTC
NA | TRBJ2-1 | TRBD2 | TRBV10-1 | CASSETGLAGKDEQFF | TGCGCCAGCAGTGAGACAGGACTAGCGGGAAAAGATGAGCAGTTCTTC
few | TRBJ2-1 | TRBD2 | TRBV4-1 | CASSSGLARTYNEQFF | TGCGCCAGCAGCTCCGGACTAGCGAGGACCTACAATGAGCAGTTCTTC
NA | TRBJ1-1 | NA | TRBV7-2 | CASSLAEGAEVFF | TGTGCCAGCAGCTTAGCCGAGGGAGCTGAAGTTTTCTTT